The table lists the clone carrying this T cell receptor beta chain with a few counts. What it binds is unknown. CDR1 is SGHVS and CDR2 is FQNEAQ in the germline V gene. Deletions cut 5 bases from V and 0 bases from J, with 11 bases between. The CDR3 sequence is 15 residues long. TCRdb processed the 5' RACE reads anew with MiXCR; each CDR3 protein has one entry. The sample consists of hundreds of thousands of distinct CDR3 sequences, approximately 22% of them appearing once. This record belongs to a study of CD8 T cells in ankylosing spondylitis. Study observations and caveats: In the blood and synovial fluid of reactive arthritis, some motif variants had been previously reported.

The chain uses TRBV7-8 and TRBJ2-1, with D perhaps matching TRBD2 (6 bases). The sequence was collected from a male donor with ankylosing spondylitis or in good health (not recorded which). The sequenced material came from blood, either unsorted or a sorted T cell fraction (not recorded which). In nucleotides, the CDR3 is TGTGCCAGCAGCCCATTAGCGGTCTCCTACAATGAGCAGTTCTTC. This codes for CASSPLAVSYNEQFF.